Sequencing of this TCR beta chain was carried out in a study of T-cell memory formation after mild COVID-19. Study background: For the most part, TCR clusters were specific to one donor.

V dropped 5 bases and J dropped 7 bases, with 20 bases sitting between them. The CDR3 length is 15 residues. The germline V gene encodes CDR1 SGHTA and CDR2 FQGTGA. One entry per CDR3 protein results from TCRdb running MiXCR on the 5' RACE reads. The sample holds about 150,000 distinct CDR3 sequences, approximately 25% seen once. This clonotype has ten or more counts. The antigen is not known. Whole-study findings and limits: Second-wave clones with a day 37 peak had unconfirmed SARS-CoV-2 specificity. Among contracting clones, CD4+ were mainly CM/EM and CD8+ enriched in EMRA.

This TCR derives from an adult woman who had mild COVID-19 (a few samples of this study predate the infection). Cell type and time point are not known. J is TRBJ1-2 and V is TRBV7-3; D is possibly TRBD1 (6 bases). The specimen was PBMCs or a T cell subset sorted from them (not recorded which). The CDR3 nucleotides read TGTGCCAGCAGCCCCCCTGGGGGGGGGCTGAGTGGCTACACCTTC. Encoded protein: CASSPPGGGLSGYTF.